The 25 T cell receptor beta chains given below trace back to one sample, sequenced in a study of T cell changes during pregnancy in multiple sclerosis. Sequenced by immunoSEQ multiplex PCR; TCRdb stores in-frame clones only, minus some. Among approximately 48,000 clones listed, under 95% were seen once. Source: CD8+ T cells from peripheral blood mononuclear cells, taken before pregnancy. Receptors were obtained from a female donor with multiple sclerosis, enrolled in a pregnancy study.

This chain joins TRBV29-1 and TRBJ2-7; D not certain. The CDR3 runs 11 residues. V dropped 3 bases and J dropped 5 bases, with 8 bases sitting between them. Per the germline V gene, CDR1 is SQVTM and CDR2 is ANQGSEA. As DNA, the CDR3 is TGCAGCGTTGATCCCAGAAACGAGCAGTACTTC. This sequence encodes CSVDPRNEQYF.

The chain recombines TRBV5-1 with TRBJ1-4; D is perhaps TRBD1 (6 bases). V was shortened by 3 bases and J by 0 bases, with 15 bases between the two germline ends. Per germline, CDR1 SGHRS and CDR2 YFSETQ. CDR3 length: 17 amino acids. The CDR3 region is CASSWPSGDATNEKLFF. The CDR3 nucleotides read TGCGCCAGCAGCTGGCCCTCAGGGGATGCAACTAATGAAAAACTGTTTTTT.

The rearrangement uses TRBV9 and TRBJ2-5; TRBD1 is a possible D gene (6 bases). The CDR3 runs 15 residues. Germline V gene data show CDR1 as SGDLS and CDR2 as YYNGEE. Trimming took off 0 bases at V and 2 bases at J, with 11 bases between the two ends. The CDR3 DNA is TGTGCCAGCAGCGTAGATGGGGGCCAGCAAGAGACCCAGTACTTC. The encoded protein is CASSVDGGQQETQYF.

CDR3 in DNA: TGTGCCATCACTCGGGAGCTGCCTAACTATGGCTACACCTTC. Amino acid sequence: CAITRELPNYGYTF. The V call is TRBV10-3, the J call TRBJ1-2, with D unclear. In germline, CDR1 is ENHRY, CDR2 SYGVKD. Trimming cost V 7 bases and J 0 bases, with 12 bases left between them. This CDR3 spans 14 amino acids.

This clone was counted once. The rearrangement uses TRBV19 and TRBJ2-7; possible D gene TRBD1, 5 bases. In germline, CDR1 is LNHDA, CDR2 SQIVND (reference sequence). CDR3 length equals 15 residues. Trimming took 3 bases from V and 1 from J, leaving 13 bases between them. In DNA form, the CDR3 reads TGTGCCAGTAGTATCGCAGGGTCACGTTCCTACGAGCAGTACTTC. It encodes CASSIAGSRSYEQYF.

The rearrangement links TRBV4-3 to TRBJ2-7; 9 positions match TRBD2. The CDR3 runs 18 residues. Per the germline V gene, CDR1 is LGHNA and CDR2 is YSLEER. Trimming cost V 0 bases and J 0 bases; bases outside gene matches: 9. As DNA, the CDR3 is TGCGCCAGCAGCCAAGAACCAGCGGGGGGCTTAAGCTCCTACGAGCAGTACTTC. This sequence encodes CASSQEPAGGLSSYEQYF.

Here the CDR3 reads CASSYSFTVNTEAFF. The CDR3 DNA reads as TGTGCCAGCAGTTACTCGTTCACAGTGAACACTGAAGCTTTCTTT. V gene TRBV6-5 combines with J gene TRBJ1-1; no firm D call. CDR1 MNHEY and CDR2 SVGAGI come from the germline V gene. The CDR3 has 15 residues. Trimming left V 0 bases short and J 0 bases short, with 8 bases between.

This clone was observed a single time. V is TRBV13 and J is TRBJ1-1, with TRBD1 matching over 9 bases. The CDR3 spans 15 residues. V shed 5 bases and J 1 base; nucleotides not matched to a gene: 5. The V gene's germline CDR1 is PRHDT and CDR2 FYEKMQ (reference sequence). The CDR3 region has the DNA TGTGCCAGCAGCGGGGGGACAGGGACGAACACTGAAGCTTTCTTT. Translating it yields CASSGGTGTNTEAFF.

The V call is TRBV6-6, the J call TRBJ1-5; perhaps TRBD1 as D (6 bases). This CDR3 comprises 12 residues. Per germline, CDR1 MNHNY and CDR2 SVGAGI (reference sequence). Trimming shortened V by 7 bases and J by 4 bases, and 8 bases separated the two germline ends. CDR3 bases: TGTGCCAGCACCCAGGGGAATCAGCCCCAGCATTTT. Amino acid sequence: CASTQGNQPQHF.

This clone was counted a single time. V usage is TRBV7-3 and J usage is TRBJ2-3; the D gene is possibly TRBD2 (7 bases). Germline V gives CDR1 SGHTA, CDR2 FQGTGA. The CDR3 covers 15 residues. Trimming removed 3 bases from V and 1 base from J, with 11 bases in between. CDR3 DNA: TGTGCCAGCAGCTTGGTGGGGGGGCGCACAGATACGCAGTATTTT. Its translation: CASSLVGGRTDTQYF.

V is TRBV5-5 and J is TRBJ2-7; a possible D gene is TRBD2 (5 bases). CDR1 and CDR2 from the germline V gene are SGHKS and YYEKEE (reference sequence). The V gene lost 4 bases and the J gene lost 5 bases, with 10 bases spanning the gap. The CDR3 covers 12 residues. CDR3 loop: CASSTERDEQYF. As DNA, the CDR3 is TGTGCCAGCAGCACAGAGAGGGACGAGCAGTACTTC.

CDR3 amino acids: CASSLSSGLDTEAFF. The CDR3 DNA sequence: TGTGCCAGCAGCTTATCGTCCGGGTTGGACACTGAAGCTTTCTTT. This chain links TRBV7-2 with TRBJ1-1, with D hard to call. Trimming stripped 2 bases from V and 3 bases from J, with 13 bases between. The CDR3 loop spans 15 amino acids. Germline loops: CDR1 SGHTA, CDR2 FQGNSA.

The DNA of the CDR3 is TGCAGCGTTAAGACAGCGACTTCTGGAAACACCATATATTTT. It specifies CSVKTATSGNTIYF. This chain connects TRBV29-1 to TRBJ1-3; D may be TRBD1 (5 bases). The CDR3 has 14 residues. V was trimmed by 5 bases and J by 1 base, leaving 12 bases between them. CDR1 is SQVTM and CDR2 is ANQGSEA in the germline V gene.

This rearrangement joins TRBV5-6 to TRBJ2-5; 7 positions agree with TRBD1. The CDR3 consists of 14 residues. The germline CDR1 and CDR2 sequences are SGHDT and YYEEEE. V lost 3 bases, J lost 5 bases, and 7 bases stayed unmatched. The CDR3 here is CASSSTTGAETQYF. The DNA for the CDR3 is TGTGCCAGCAGCTCCACAACAGGGGCGGAGACCCAGTACTTC.

The rearrangement links TRBV6-6 to TRBJ2-5; possible D gene TRBD2, 6 bases. With 6 bases removed from V and 2 bases from J, the gap between germline ends came to 13 bases. Germline V gives CDR1 MNHNY, CDR2 SVGAGI (reference sequence). The CDR3 is 14 residues long. DNA of the CDR3: TGTGCCAGCAGGATACCGGGACTGCAAGAGACCCAGTACTTC. Amino acids: CASRIPGLQETQYF.

CDR3 nucleotide sequence: TGTGCCAGCAGCCCGGGACAGTTGAGGAATGAGCAGTTCTTC. It is translated as CASSPGQLRNEQFF. This chain links TRBV5-6 with TRBJ2-1; the match to TRBD1 covers 7 bases. The CDR3 runs to 14 residues. J was trimmed by 7 bases and V by 4 bases; bases with no gene match: 8. Germline lookup yields CDR1 SGHDT and CDR2 YYEEEE.

The chain employs TRBV4-3 and TRBJ1-3; D unclear. V was trimmed by 0 bases and J by 8 bases, leaving 11 bases between them. The germline V gene encodes CDR1 LGHNA and CDR2 YSLEER. This CDR3 comprises 14 residues. The CDR3 bases are TGCGCCAGCAGCCAAGATAACAGCCATTACACCATATATTTT. Its protein is CASSQDNSHYTIYF.

The gene calls are TRBV9 and TRBJ2-2, with 8 bases fitting TRBD1. Germline V gene sequence: CDR1 SGDLS, CDR2 YYNGEE. The CDR3 runs 16 residues. With 3 bases clipped from V and 2 bases from J, the junction kept 6 bases outside the gene matches. The CDR3 coding sequence is TGTGCCAGCAGCGGGGGGACAGGACGCAACACCGGGGAGCTGTTTTTT. Protein sequence: CASSGGTGRNTGELFF. The full variable domain, rest sourced from reference TRBV9 and TRBJ2-2, is DSGVTQTPKHLITATGQRVTLRCSPRSGDLSVYWYQQSLDQGLQFLIQYYNGEERAKGNILERFSAQQFPDLHSELNLSSLELGDSALYFCASSGGTGRNTGELFFGEGSRLTVL.

This rearrangement joins TRBV7-2 to TRBJ2-1; maybe TRBD2 (7 bases). This CDR3 region has 11 residues. V was shortened by 11 bases and J by 6 bases, with 11 bases between the two germline ends. The germline V gene encodes CDR1 SGHTA and CDR2 FQGNSA. Here the CDR3 DNA reads TGTGCCCACGGGGGGCTCAATGAGCAGTTCTTC. It codes for CAHGGLNEQFF.

The gene calls are TRBV5-4 and TRBJ2-5, with 7 nucleotides matching TRBD2. The CDR3 is 15 amino acids. Germline trimming cut 2 bases from V and 3 bases from J; bases unmatched to any gene: 7. Germline V CDR1 and CDR2: SGHNT, YYREEE (reference sequence). As DNA, the CDR3 is TGTGCCAGCAGCTTCGGACGGGGAGGGGAAGAGACCCAGTACTTC. The encoded protein is CASSFGRGGEETQYF.

The rearrangement joins TRBV15 to TRBJ1-2, with unresolved D. Germline V gene lookup returns CDR1 LNHNV and CDR2 YYDKDF (reference sequence). This CDR3 spans 14 amino acids. The V end lost 0 bases, the J end lost 8 bases, and 13 bases lay between the germline ends. Written as DNA, the CDR3 is TGTGCCACCAGCAGAGATCAAGGAGGGAGGGGCTACACCTTC. Residues: CATSRDQGGRGYTF.

V usage is TRBV14 and J usage is TRBJ1-5, with unresolved D. Germline V lookup: CDR1 SGHDN, CDR2 FVKESK. The V end was cut by 1 base, the J end by 8 bases, with 9 bases between. This CDR3 has 13 residues. CDR3 amino acids: CASSQGRLEPQHF. In nucleotides, the CDR3 is TGTGCCAGCAGCCAAGGCCGGTTGGAGCCCCAGCATTTT.

This sequence joins TRBV9 and TRBJ1-5, with a tentative D call TRBD1 (5 bases). The V end was cut by 2 bases, the J end by 4 bases, with 10 bases between. This CDR3 contains 14 residues. CDR1 and CDR2 from the germline V gene are SGDLS and YYNGEE. The CDR3 protein is CASSVDQGNQPQHF. The CDR3, as DNA: TGTGCCAGCAGCGTGGACCAGGGTAATCAGCCCCAGCATTTT. The full variable domain, in which reference TRBV9 and TRBJ1-5 provide the parts outside the CDR3, is DSGVTQTPKHLITATGQRVTLRCSPRSGDLSVYWYQQSLDQGLQFLIQYYNGEERAKGNILERFSAQQFPDLHSELNLSSLELGDSALYFCASSVDQGNQPQHFGDGTRLSIL.

This chain links TRBV12-5 with TRBJ2-1; D may be TRBD2 (6 bases). This CDR3 region has 15 residues. Per the germline V gene, CDR1 is LGHNT and CDR2 is FRNRAP. V shed 0 bases and J shed 6 bases, with 12 bases lying between them. The CDR3: CASGLVAGLINEQFF. DNA of the CDR3: TGTGCTAGTGGTTTGGTAGCCGGACTAATCAATGAGCAGTTCTTC. The full variable domain, its missing parts supplied by reference TRBV12-5 and TRBJ2-1, is DARVTQTPRHKVTEMGQEVTMRCQPILGHNTVFWYRQTMMQGLELLAYFRNRAPLDDSGMPKDRFSAEMPDATLATLKIQPSEPRDSAVYFCASGLVAGLINEQFFGPGTRLTVL.

This chain connects TRBV19 to TRBJ1-1; D is unclear. V lost 3 bases and J 3 bases, leaving 8 bases between the germline ends. The CDR3 is made up of 13 amino acids. Germline CDR1 is LNHDA and CDR2 is SQIVND (reference sequence). CDR3: CASSIYSYTEAFF. CDR3 DNA sequence: TGTGCCAGTAGTATCTACAGCTACACTGAAGCTTTCTTT.